This TCR beta chain comes out of a study of cytomegalovirus exposure and HLA in healthy donors. Study-wide background: The same platform was used for the 100 to 150 validation repertoires as for the approximately 720 first-cohort repertoires, as reported in a later analysis. Study outcomes and limitations: It was 150 or so TCR beta chains that were listed as cytomegalovirus-associated.

The validation cohort, a group of more than 95 subjects, included the donors and was separate from the roughly 670-subject first cohort. Using immunoSEQ multiplex PCR, the repertoire was profiled, and TCRdb retains in-frame clones only, with some absent. In the table there are 150,000 to 200,000 clones, roughly nine tenths of which are singletons. Deletions cut 1 base from V and 0 bases from J, with 5 bases between. CDR1 and CDR2 from the germline V gene are SGHTA and FQGNSA. The CDR3 loop spans 14 amino acids. With respect to this clone: Antigen unknown.

The specimen was PBMCs. This clonotype originated in a woman between 18 and 30 years old in good health and CMV-seropositive. This chain links TRBV7-2 with TRBJ2-3; D is ambiguous. This CDR3 reads CASSLDWSTDTQYF. CDR3 nucleotide sequence: TGTGCCAGCAGCTTAGACTGGAGCACAGATACGCAGTATTTT.